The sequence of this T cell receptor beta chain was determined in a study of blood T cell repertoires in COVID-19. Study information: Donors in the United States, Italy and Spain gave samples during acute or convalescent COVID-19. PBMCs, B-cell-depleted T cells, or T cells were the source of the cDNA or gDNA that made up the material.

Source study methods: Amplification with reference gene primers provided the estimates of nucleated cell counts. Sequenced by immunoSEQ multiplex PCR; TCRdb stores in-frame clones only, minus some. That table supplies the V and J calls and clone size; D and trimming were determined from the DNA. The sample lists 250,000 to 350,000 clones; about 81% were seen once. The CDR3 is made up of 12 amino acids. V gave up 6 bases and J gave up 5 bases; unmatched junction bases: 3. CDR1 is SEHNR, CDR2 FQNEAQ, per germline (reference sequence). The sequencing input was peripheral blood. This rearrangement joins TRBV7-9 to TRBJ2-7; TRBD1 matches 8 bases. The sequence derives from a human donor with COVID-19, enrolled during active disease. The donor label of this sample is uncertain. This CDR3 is CASRSTGDEQYF. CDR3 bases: TGTGCCAGCAGGTCGACAGGGGACGAGCAGTACTTC.